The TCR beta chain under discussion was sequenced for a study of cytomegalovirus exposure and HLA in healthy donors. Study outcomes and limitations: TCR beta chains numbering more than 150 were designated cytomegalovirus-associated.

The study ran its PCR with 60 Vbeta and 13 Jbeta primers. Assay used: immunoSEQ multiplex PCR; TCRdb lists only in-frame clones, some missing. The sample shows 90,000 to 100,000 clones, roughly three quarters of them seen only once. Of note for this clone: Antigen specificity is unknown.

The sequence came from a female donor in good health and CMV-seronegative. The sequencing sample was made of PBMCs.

CDR3 residues: CASSPPGRGSYNEQFF. CDR3 DNA sequence: TGTGCCAGCAGCCCCCCGGGGCGGGGGAGCTACAATGAGCAGTTCTTC. V gene TRBV5-6 combines with J gene TRBJ2-1; TRBD2 matches at 7 bases. The junction had 10 bases not matched to a gene; V was cut back by 4 bases and J by 3 bases. CDR3 length equals 16 residues. Per the germline V gene, CDR1 is SGHDT and CDR2 is YYEEEE.